Below, 20 T cell receptor beta chains from the same sample are listed, as sequenced in a study of blood T cell repertoires in COVID-19. Profiled with immunoSEQ multiplex PCR; TCRdb holds only in-frame clones, not every one. The sample holds 190,000 or so clones; approximately 84% are singletons and the top ten take around 7.5%. Sequenced: PBMCs or T cells enriched from blood (not recorded which). These receptors were collected from a man between 40 and 49 years old who had recovered from COVID-19.

The rearrangement links TRBV13 to TRBJ2-7; a weak D match, TRBD1 (5 bases). There are 15 residues in the CDR3. The V end was cut by 1 base, the J end by 3 bases, with 13 bases between. Germline values: CDR1 PRHDT, CDR2 FYEKMQ (reference sequence). For the CDR3, the DNA is TGTGCCAGCAGCTTAGTAGAGCAAAGGGGCTACGAGCAGTACTTC. Its protein is CASSLVEQRGYEQYF.

The table lists this clone with a few counts. The chain is built from TRBV5-1 and TRBJ2-7; no reliable D call. With 2 bases removed from V and 3 bases from J, the gap between germline ends came to 6 bases. The CDR3 spans 12 residues. The germline V gene encodes CDR1 SGHRS and CDR2 YFSETQ. CDR3 protein: CASSFGDYEQYF. The CDR3 nucleotides are TGCGCCAGCAGCTTCGGAGACTACGAGCAGTACTTC. The variable domain in full, completed from reference TRBV5-1 and TRBJ2-7, reads KAGVTQTPRYLIKTRGQQVTLSCSPISGHRSVSWYQQTPGQGLQFLFEYFSETQRNKGNFPGRFSGRQFSNSRSEMNVSTLELGDSALYLCASSFGDYEQYFGPGTRLTVT.

The chain uses TRBV9 and TRBJ1-2; TRBD1 might be the D (6 bases). CDR1 and CDR2 from the germline V gene are SGDLS and YYNGEE. Trimming cost V 0 bases and J 3 bases, with 9 bases left between them. The CDR3 sequence is 14 residues long. The CDR3 region has the DNA TGTGCCAGCAGCGTAGGTGGGGGCGACTATGGCTACACCTTC. Translating gives CASSVGGGDYGYTF.

The V gene is TRBV7-3, the J gene TRBJ2-4; 10 bases match TRBD1. V lost 2 bases to trimming and J lost 13 bases; unmatched junction nucleotides: 2. Germline loops: CDR1 SGHTA, CDR2 FQGTGA. This CDR3 is built from 12 residues. The CDR3 sequence is CASSLDRGQQYF. CDR3 sequence (DNA): TGTGCCAGCAGCTTAGACAGGGGGCAGCAGTACTTC.

The V and J genes are TRBV28 and TRBJ2-2; 7 nucleotides align to TRBD1. Germline V gene data show CDR1 as MDHEN and CDR2 as SYDVKM. There are 14 residues in the CDR3. Trimming took 7 bases from V and 7 from J; bases not matched to a gene: 9. CDR3 region: CASKEGANIGELFF. CDR3 bases: TGTGCCAGCAAAGAGGGGGCAAATATCGGGGAGCTGTTTTTT.

V gene TRBV30 combines with J gene TRBJ1-5; D might be TRBD1 (5 bases). The CDR3 totals 15 residues. Between the trimmed V and J ends, which lost 0 bases and 4 bases, there was a span of 13 bases. The germline V gene has CDR1 GTSNPN and CDR2 SVGIG (reference sequence). In nucleotides, the CDR3 is TGTGCCTGGAGTGTACAGGAGGGCAGAAATCAGCCCCAGCATTTT. Translation: CAWSVQEGRNQPQHF.

The chain combines TRBV12-2 with TRBJ1-6; TRBD1 is the table's D call and was not checked against the DNA. TRBV12-2 is a documented pseudogene. This CDR3 comprises 19 residues. CDR3 in amino acids: CASRLSLGIESSYNSPLHF. The CDR3 nucleotides read TGTGCAAGTCGCTTATCTTTGGGCATTGAGAGCTCCTATAATTCACCCCTCCACTTT.

The chain employs TRBV9 and TRBJ1-1; tentative D call: TRBD1 (5 bases). The V end was cut by 6 bases, the J end by 11 bases, with 20 bases between. The CDR3 has 13 amino acids. Germline V gives CDR1 SGDLS, CDR2 YYNGEE. CDR3 in amino acids: CASNPGTTDVAFF. As DNA, the CDR3 is TGTGCCAGCAATCCCGGGACTACCGATGTGGCTTTCTTT.

The chain has TRBV5-1 and TRBJ1-2; possible D gene TRBD1, 5 bases. The CDR3 length is 15 residues. The germline V and J ends were trimmed by 4 bases and 2 bases, with 15 bases remaining between them. Germline V gene sequence: CDR1 SGHRS, CDR2 YFSETQ. The CDR3 protein is CASSDFAGGNYGYTF. The CDR3 nucleotides read TGCGCCAGCAGCGACTTCGCCGGGGGAAACTATGGCTACACCTTC. The full variable domain, rest sourced from reference TRBV5-1 and TRBJ1-2, is KAGVTQTPRYLIKTRGQQVTLSCSPISGHRSVSWYQQTPGQGLQFLFEYFSETQRNKGNFPGRFSGRQFSNSRSEMNVSTLELGDSALYLCASSDFAGGNYGYTFGSGTRLTVV.

This clone was seen more than once but under ten times. The V call is TRBV6-5, the J call TRBJ2-3, with D possibly TRBD2 on 6 matching bases. V lost 6 bases, J lost 1 base, and 8 bases lay in between. This CDR3 is built from 13 residues. Per germline, CDR1 MNHEY and CDR2 SVGAGI. CDR3 region: CASRERGTDTQYF. The CDR3 region has the DNA TGTGCCAGCAGGGAGCGGGGCACAGATACGCAGTATTTT.

This clone came up a few times. This chain links TRBV28 with TRBJ1-1, with TRBD1 matching 8 bases. CDR3 length equals 16 residues. The J segment lost 5 bases and the V segment lost 4 bases, leaving 12 bases of the junction unmatched. Germline V lookup: CDR1 MDHEN, CDR2 SYDVKM. CDR3 bases: TGTGCCAGCAGTTCTGCAGGGGGCGCGGCAGGTACTGAAGCTTTCTTT. Protein sequence: CASSSAGGAAGTEAFF.

About this clone itself: The junction departs from germline at one end; a sequencing error may be responsible. The J gene is TRBJ2-3, the V gene TRBV7-7; the match to TRBD2 covers 9 bases. Germline CDR1 SSHAT, CDR2 FNYEAQ (reference sequence). There are 15 residues in the CDR3. The DNA for the CDR3 is TGTGCTAGCAGCTCTGGCGGGGGGGCTATAGATACGCAGTATTTT. This translates into CASSSGGGAIDTQYF.

The chain recombines TRBV20-1 with TRBJ2-1; 14 bases line up with TRBD2. Germline-derived CDR1 and CDR2 are DFQATT and SNEGSKA (reference sequence). After removal of 3 bases from V and 10 bases from J, the junction contained 5 bases not matched to a gene. The CDR3 extends over 14 amino acids. The CDR3 reads CSASRTSGGMEQFF. Written as DNA, the CDR3 is TGCAGTGCTAGTCGGACTAGCGGGGGGATGGAGCAGTTCTTC.

The V call is TRBV5-6, the J call TRBJ2-1; no definite D call. Germline CDR1 reads SGHDT; CDR2 reads YYEEEE. The CDR3 covers 13 residues. Trimming removed 2 bases from V and 5 bases from J, with 8 bases in between. CDR3 coding DNA: TGTGCCAGCAGCTTCAGCACTAACAATGAGCAGTTCTTC. Translating it yields CASSFSTNNEQFF.

The rearrangement links TRBV12-5 to TRBJ2-3, with TRBD2 matching 14 bases. V was clipped by 3 bases and J by 4 bases; unmatched bases: 3. Germline-derived CDR1 and CDR2 are LGHNT and FRNRAP. This CDR3 contains 16 residues. The CDR3 reads CASGLGLAGGSDTQYF. The CDR3, as DNA: TGTGCTAGTGGTTTAGGACTAGCGGGGGGTTCAGATACGCAGTATTTT.

The chain carries TRBV7-9 and TRBJ1-5; unclear D gene. Germline V gives CDR1 SEHNR, CDR2 FQNEAQ (reference sequence). V lost 2 bases, J lost 2 bases, and 4 bases lay in between. The CDR3 is 13 residues long. The CDR3 sequence is CASSLYGNQPQHF. The CDR3 region has the DNA TGTGCCAGCAGCTTATATGGCAATCAGCCCCAGCATTTT.

In this sample, this clone turned up a few times. V usage is TRBV6-5 and J usage is TRBJ1-5; 7 nucleotides agree with TRBD1. CDR3 length equals 14 residues. The ends lost 5 bases at V and 9 bases at J; junction bases unmatched: 10. Germline CDR1 is MNHEY and CDR2 is SVGAGI. DNA for the CDR3: TGTGCCAGCAGTCGTGACAGGGCCACGGGGCCCCAGCATTTT. This codes for CASSRDRATGPQHF.

This chain connects TRBV5-1 to TRBJ1-5, with TRBD1 identical over 10 bases. The V gene's germline CDR1 is SGHRS and CDR2 YFSETQ. The junction had 4 bases not matched to a gene; V was cut back by 4 bases and J by 6 bases. This CDR3 contains 14 residues. CDR3 sequence (DNA): TGCGCCAGCAGCAATGGACAGGGGGGTCAGCCCCAGCATTTT. It encodes CASSNGQGGQPQHF.

The rearrangement joins TRBV15 to TRBJ1-3, with D tentatively TRBD1 (5 bases). This CDR3 has 15 residues. V shed 4 bases and J shed 0 bases, with 10 bases lying between them. CDR1 and CDR2 from the germline V gene are LNHNV and YYDKDF (reference sequence). The CDR3 reads CATSNRRNSGNTIYF. The CDR3 DNA is TGTGCCACCAGCAACAGGAGAAACTCTGGAAACACCATATATTTT. The full variable domain, in which reference TRBV15 and TRBJ1-3 provide the parts outside the CDR3, is DAMVIQNPRYQVTQFGKPVTLSCSQTLNHNVMYWYQQKSSQAPKLLFHYYDKDFNNEADTPDNFQSRRPNTSFCFLDIRSPGLGDTAMYLCATSNRRNSGNTIYFGEGSWLTVV.

Comments on this clone: This same CDR3 is encoded by further DNA sequences in the sample. V is TRBV24-1 and J is TRBJ1-2; D may be TRBD1 (6 bases). From germline, CDR1 is KGHDR and CDR2 SFDVKD. The V and J ends lost 0 bases and 8 bases respectively, with 9 bases between them. CDR3 length equals 13 residues. CDR3 amino acids: CATSDLTGRGYTF. As DNA, the CDR3 is TGTGCCACCAGTGATTTGACAGGGAGAGGCTACACCTTC.